Below are 14 T cell receptor beta chains sequenced from a single sample in a study of OX40 agonist ivuxolimab in advanced cancers. The repertoire was sequenced with immunoSEQ multiplex PCR; TCRdb's copy has only in-frame clones and lacks some. Here the sample spans over 40,000 clones, 84% being singletons. Specimen: CD4+ or CD8+ T cells sorted from blood, collected in a trial of the OX40 agonist ivuxolimab. The receptors were sampled from an adult with an advanced solid tumor such as melanoma, head and neck, liver or kidney cancer.

The V and J genes are TRBV6-1 and TRBJ1-5; TRBD1 matches 10 bases. Germline V gene lookup returns CDR1 MNHNS and CDR2 SASEGT. Trimming cost V 2 bases and J 0 bases; bases outside gene matches: 13. This CDR3 contains 20 residues. The CDR3 is CASSERAPGQGGYSNQPQHF. DNA of the CDR3: TGTGCCAGCAGTGAAAGGGCCCCAGGACAGGGGGGCTATAGCAATCAGCCCCAGCATTTT.

The chain recombines TRBV4-2 with TRBJ2-5; 9 bases agree with TRBD1. CDR1 and CDR2 (germline): LGHNA, YNFKEQ. This CDR3 has 15 residues. V gave up 5 bases and J gave up 2 bases; unmatched junction bases: 6. CDR3 region: CASSSGQGRQETQYF. In nucleotides, the CDR3 is TGTGCCAGCAGCTCGGGACAGGGACGACAAGAGACCCAGTACTTC.

This chain joins TRBV11-3 and TRBJ2-7; tentatively, D is TRBD1 (5 bases). Germline loops: CDR1 SGHNT, CDR2 YENEEA. Trimming shortened V by 1 base and J by 3 bases, and 7 bases separated the two germline ends. The CDR3 consists of 13 residues. The CDR3 DNA reads as TGTGCCAGCAGCTTAGGACAGTACTACGAGCAGTACTTC. It translates to CASSLGQYYEQYF. Based on the CDR3 plus reference TRBV11-3 and TRBJ2-7, the full variable domain is EAGVVQSPRYKIIEKKQPVAFWCNPISGHNTLYWYLQNLGQGPELLIRYENEEAVDDSQLPKDRFSAERLKGVDSTLKIQPAELGDSAVYLCASSLGQYYEQYFGPGTRLTVT.

The rearrangement links TRBV11-2 to TRBJ2-2; D is undetermined. Germline lookup yields CDR1 SGHAT and CDR2 FQNNGV. V was shortened by 0 bases and J by 1 base, with 9 bases between the two germline ends. This CDR3 has 16 residues. The CDR3: CASSLDLRGNTGELFF. Here the CDR3 DNA reads TGTGCCAGCAGCTTAGACCTTAGAGGGAACACCGGGGAGCTGTTTTTT.

This chain joins TRBV13 and TRBJ2-2, with TRBD1 matching 11 bases. Germline lookup yields CDR1 PRHDT and CDR2 FYEKMQ (reference sequence). The CDR3 totals 17 residues. The trim removed 5 bases at V and 4 bases at J, leaving 9 bases unmatched. DNA of the CDR3: TGTGCCAGCAGCCAACAAAGGACAGGGGGCATCACCGGGGAGCTGTTTTTT. As protein: CASSQQRTGGITGELFF.

V usage is TRBV25-1 and J usage is TRBJ1-3, with unresolved D. CDR1 is MGHDK, CDR2 SYGVNS, per germline. The CDR3 spans 15 residues. V lost 0 bases to trimming and J lost 0 bases, with 6 bases between them. The CDR3 spells CASSEYGSSGNTIYF. The DNA of the CDR3 is TGTGCCAGCAGTGAATACGGGAGCTCTGGAAACACCATATATTTT.

In its sample, this clone was seen a few times. This rearrangement joins TRBV5-1 to TRBJ1-1, with D unresolved. CDR1 is SGHRS and CDR2 is YFSETQ in the germline V gene. Trimming took 3 bases from V and 0 from J, leaving 9 bases between them. This CDR3 is built from 14 residues. CDR3 DNA sequence: TGCGCCAGCAGCTCAGAGCCGATGAACACTGAAGCTTTCTTT. Protein: CASSSEPMNTEAFF.

V gene TRBV29-1 combines with J gene TRBJ2-7, with D tentatively TRBD1 (6 bases). The germline V and J ends were trimmed by 2 bases and 0 bases, with 17 bases remaining between them. The germline CDR1 and CDR2 sequences are SQVTM and ANQGSEA. This CDR3 has 16 amino acids. CDR3: CSVESRDNPNSYEQYF. For the CDR3, the DNA is TGCAGCGTTGAATCCCGGGACAATCCAAACTCCTACGAGCAGTACTTC.

This chain joins TRBV29-1 and TRBJ2-1; TRBD2 agrees at 9 bases. Germline V lookup: CDR1 SQVTM, CDR2 ANQGSEA. The V gene end was trimmed by 3 bases and the J gene end by 4 bases; junction bases not matched to a gene: 13. This CDR3 is 17 amino acids long. Here the CDR3 reads CSVEVTLAGVGYNEQFF. CDR3 DNA: TGCAGCGTTGAGGTAACCTTAGCGGGAGTGGGGTACAATGAGCAGTTCTTC.

The V gene is TRBV7-3, the J gene TRBJ2-7; D unclear. The V end lost 4 bases, the J end lost 7 bases, and 11 bases lay between the germline ends. The germline CDR1 and CDR2 sequences are SGHTA and FQGTGA. The CDR3 has 12 amino acids. CDR3 protein: CASSSSKGEQYF. The CDR3 nucleotides are TGTGCCAGCAGCTCAAGTAAGGGTGAGCAGTACTTC.

The rearrangement uses TRBV11-3 and TRBJ2-7; D may match TRBD1 or TRBD2 (5 bases each). The V and J ends lost 1 base and 3 bases respectively, with 10 bases between them. The CDR3 sequence is 14 residues long. Per the germline V gene, CDR1 is SGHNT and CDR2 is YENEEA. The CDR3 here is CASSLGRGSYEQYF. DNA for the CDR3: TGTGCCAGCAGCTTAGGTCGGGGCAGCTACGAGCAGTACTTC.

The table lists this clone with a few counts. V and J are TRBV10-3 and TRBJ1-2; 8 bases align to TRBD1. CDR3 length equals 14 residues. With V trimmed by 7 bases and J by 3 bases, 7 bases remained unmatched. Germline lookup yields CDR1 ENHRY and CDR2 SYGVKD. CDR3 residues: CAINGQGRDYGYTF. The CDR3 bases are TGTGCCATCAACGGACAGGGAAGGGACTATGGCTACACCTTC.

The chain carries TRBV10-2 and TRBJ2-5, with 7 bases fitting TRBD2. The germline gives CDR1 WSHSY, CDR2 SAAADI. There are 16 residues in the CDR3. The J segment lost 2 bases and the V segment lost 3 bases, leaving 9 bases of the junction unmatched. CDR3 residues: CASSDPASSGQETQYF. CDR3 in DNA: TGCGCCAGCAGTGACCCCGCCTCTAGCGGACAAGAGACCCAGTACTTC.

The chain carries TRBV10-2 and TRBJ1-6; D is unresolved. In germline, CDR1 is WSHSY, CDR2 SAAADI. This CDR3 is built from 12 residues. Trimming removed 6 bases from V and 7 bases from J, with 7 bases in between. CDR3 residues: CASSQNNSPLHF. CDR3 coding DNA: TGCGCCAGCAGCCAGAACAATTCACCCCTCCACTTT.